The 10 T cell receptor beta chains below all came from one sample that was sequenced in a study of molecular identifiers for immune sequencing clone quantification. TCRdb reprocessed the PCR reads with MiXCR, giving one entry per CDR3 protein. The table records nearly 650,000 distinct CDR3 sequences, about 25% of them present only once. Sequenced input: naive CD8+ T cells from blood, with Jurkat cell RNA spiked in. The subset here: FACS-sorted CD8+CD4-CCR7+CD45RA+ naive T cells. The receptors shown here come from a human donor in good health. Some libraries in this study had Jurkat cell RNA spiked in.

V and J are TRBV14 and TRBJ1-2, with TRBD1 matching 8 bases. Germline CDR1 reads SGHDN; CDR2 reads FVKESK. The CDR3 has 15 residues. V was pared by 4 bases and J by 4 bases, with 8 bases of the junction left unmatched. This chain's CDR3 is CASSLLPGQVYGYTF. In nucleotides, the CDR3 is TGTGCCAGCAGCCTTCTGCCGGGACAGGTCTATGGCTACACCTTC.

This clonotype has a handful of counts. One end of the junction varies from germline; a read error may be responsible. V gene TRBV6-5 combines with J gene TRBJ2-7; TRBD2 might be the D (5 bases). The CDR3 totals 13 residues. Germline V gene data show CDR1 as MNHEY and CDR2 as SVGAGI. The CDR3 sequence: CASSYSPAAACFF. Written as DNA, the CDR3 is TGTGCCAGCAGTTACTCCCCCGCAGCGGCGTGTTTTTTC.

The CDR3 spells CASSSHGPSNQPQHF. The CDR3 DNA is TGTGCCAGCAGTTCACACGGACCGAGCAATCAGCCCCAGCATTTT. The gene calls are TRBV27 and TRBJ1-5, with unresolved D. Trimming removed 4 bases from V and 1 base from J, with 11 bases in between. The CDR3 totals 15 residues. Per germline, CDR1 MNHEY and CDR2 SMNVEV (reference sequence).

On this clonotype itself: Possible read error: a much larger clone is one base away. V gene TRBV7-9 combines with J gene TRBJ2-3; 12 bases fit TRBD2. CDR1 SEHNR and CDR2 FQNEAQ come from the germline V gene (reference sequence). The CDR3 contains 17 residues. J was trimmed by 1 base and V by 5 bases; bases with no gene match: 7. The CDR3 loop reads CASSPPSGRVGTDTQYF. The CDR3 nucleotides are TGTGCCAGCAGCCCTCCTAGCGGGAGGGTTGGCACAGATACGCAGTATTTT.

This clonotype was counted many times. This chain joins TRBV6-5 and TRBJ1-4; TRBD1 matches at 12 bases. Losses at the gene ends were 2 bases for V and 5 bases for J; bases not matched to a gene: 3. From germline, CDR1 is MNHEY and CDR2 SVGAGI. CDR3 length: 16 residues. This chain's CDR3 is CASSYGTGGFNEKLFF. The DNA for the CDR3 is TGTGCCAGCAGTTACGGGACAGGGGGCTTCAATGAAAAACTGTTTTTT.

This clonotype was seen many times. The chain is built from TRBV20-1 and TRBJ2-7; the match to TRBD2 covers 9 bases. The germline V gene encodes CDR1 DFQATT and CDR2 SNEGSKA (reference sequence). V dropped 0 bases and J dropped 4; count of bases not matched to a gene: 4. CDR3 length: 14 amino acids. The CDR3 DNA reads TGCAGTGCTAGAGATAGCACTAGCGGGTACGAGCAGTACTTC. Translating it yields CSARDSTSGYEQYF.

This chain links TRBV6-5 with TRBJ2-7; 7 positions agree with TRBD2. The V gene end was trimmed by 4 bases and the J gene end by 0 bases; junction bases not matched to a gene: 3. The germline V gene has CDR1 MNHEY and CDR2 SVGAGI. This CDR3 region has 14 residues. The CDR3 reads CASSSLADSYEQYF. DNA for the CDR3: TGTGCCAGCAGTTCTCTAGCGGACTCCTACGAGCAGTACTTC.

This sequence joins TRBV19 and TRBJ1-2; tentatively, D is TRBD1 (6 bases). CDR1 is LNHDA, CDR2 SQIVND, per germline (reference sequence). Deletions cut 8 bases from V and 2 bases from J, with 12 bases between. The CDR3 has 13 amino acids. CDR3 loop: CASGSTGNYGYTF. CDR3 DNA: TGTGCCAGTGGAAGTACAGGGAACTATGGCTACACCTTC.

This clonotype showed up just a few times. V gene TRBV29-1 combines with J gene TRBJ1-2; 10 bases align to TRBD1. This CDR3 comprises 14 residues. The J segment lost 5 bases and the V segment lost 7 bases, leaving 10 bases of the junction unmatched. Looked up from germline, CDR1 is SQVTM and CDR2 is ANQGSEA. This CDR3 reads CSAYAGQGTYGYTF. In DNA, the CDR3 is TGCAGCGCCTACGCGGGACAGGGGACTTATGGCTACACCTTC.

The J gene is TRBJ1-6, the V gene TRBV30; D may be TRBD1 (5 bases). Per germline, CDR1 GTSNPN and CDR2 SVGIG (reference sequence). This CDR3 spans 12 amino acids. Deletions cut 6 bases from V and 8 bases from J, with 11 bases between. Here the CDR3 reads CACPGPYSPLHF. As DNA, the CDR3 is TGTGCCTGCCCGGGGCCCTATTCACCCCTCCACTTT.